The 10 T cell receptor beta chains presented below share a single source sample, sequenced in a study of OX40 agonist ivuxolimab in advanced cancers. Assay used: immunoSEQ multiplex PCR; TCRdb lists only in-frame clones, some missing. The top ten hold approximately 0.79% of the sample, which has just under 85,000 clones, approximately 82% seen once. Sequencing used CD4+ or CD8+ T cells sorted from blood, obtained in a trial of the OX40 agonist ivuxolimab. These receptors were collected from an adult with an advanced solid tumor such as melanoma, head and neck, liver or kidney cancer.

The V and J genes are TRBV6-5 and TRBJ1-1, with D possibly TRBD1 on 6 matching bases. The germline V gene has CDR1 MNHEY and CDR2 SVGAGI. This CDR3 is 14 amino acids long. The ends were cut back, 2 bases at V and 4 bases at J, with 11 bases in the middle. CDR3 sequence (DNA): TGTGCCAGCAGTTACGGGCGCAGGGGCACTGAAGCTTTCTTT. Translated: CASSYGRRGTEAFF.

The J gene is TRBJ2-5, the V gene TRBV7-2; no reliable D call. This CDR3 comprises 14 residues. Per germline, CDR1 SGHTA and CDR2 FQGNSA. The V and J ends lost 5 bases and 5 bases respectively, with 15 bases between them. The CDR3 nucleotides read TGTGCCAGCAGCCTTACCCCCGGTGGGGAGACCCAGTACTTC. Its protein is CASSLTPGGETQYF.

This clone appeared a single time. This rearrangement joins TRBV6-5 to TRBJ2-5, with 10 positions matching TRBD1. From germline, CDR1 is MNHEY and CDR2 SVGAGI. Trimming took 0 bases from V and 5 from J; bases not matched to a gene: 3. CDR3 size: 15 residues. DNA for the CDR3: TGTGCCAGCAGTTACTCGGGACAGGGGTTCGAGACCCAGTACTTC. Its translation is CASSYSGQGFETQYF.

The CDR3 loop is CASSSEETQYF. The CDR3, as DNA: TGTGCCAGCTCGTCCGAAGAGACCCAGTACTTC. The chain is built from TRBV18 and TRBJ2-5; D is ambiguous. The CDR3 is 11 residues long. Germline assignment: CDR1 KGHSH and CDR2 LQKENI. V was clipped by 6 bases and J by 3 bases, with 5 bases between them.

The V gene is TRBV5-8, the J gene TRBJ2-3; 13 bases are shared with TRBD2. Germline V CDR1 and CDR2: SGHTS, YDEGEE. After removal of 4 bases from V and 0 bases from J, the junction contained 14 bases not matched to a gene. The CDR3 length is 20 residues. CDR3 sequence (DNA): TGTGCCAGCAGCCCGATGACTAGCGGGGGGTCCTTTACTAGCACAGATACGCAGTATTTT. Amino acid sequence: CASSPMTSGGSFTSTDTQYF.

V gene TRBV7-6 combines with J gene TRBJ2-7; TRBD1 matches at 7 bases. J lost 3 bases, V lost 7 bases, and 6 bases had no gene match. This CDR3 spans 13 amino acids. Germline loops: CDR1 SGHVS, CDR2 FNYEAQ. CDR3 sequence reads: CASTFGQDYEQYF. Here the CDR3 DNA reads TGTGCCAGCACCTTTGGACAGGACTACGAGCAGTACTTC.

In DNA form, the CDR3 reads TGCGCCAGCAGCCAAGCATTTAGTGGGAGCGCAGATACGCAGTATTTT. It yields the protein CASSQAFSGSADTQYF. The gene calls are TRBV4-3 and TRBJ2-3, with D possibly TRBD2 on 5 matching bases. The CDR3 loop spans 16 amino acids. Trimming shortened V by 1 base and J by 4 bases, and 15 bases separated the two germline ends. Germline V gene lookup returns CDR1 LGHNA and CDR2 YSLEER.

The sample holds a few counts of this clone. The J gene is TRBJ2-1, the V gene TRBV29-1, with D unclear. The CDR3 is made up of 14 amino acids. Germline CDR1 is SQVTM and CDR2 is ANQGSEA. Trimming stripped 2 bases from V and 7 bases from J, with 15 bases between. The CDR3 here is CSVEKGRNGNEQFF. The CDR3 DNA is TGCAGCGTTGAAAAGGGAAGGAATGGGAATGAGCAGTTCTTC.

The V and J genes are TRBV7-8 and TRBJ1-2, with a tentative D call TRBD1 (6 bases). Trimming cost V 1 base and J 3 bases, with 15 bases left between them. Looked up from germline, CDR1 is SGHVS and CDR2 is FQNEAQ. The CDR3 has 16 amino acids. CDR3 sequence reads: CASSLEAGVIDYGYTF. The CDR3 DNA reads as TGTGCCAGCAGCTTAGAGGCAGGGGTTATAGACTATGGCTACACCTTC.

The chain joins TRBV2 to TRBJ1-4; D is unresolved. The length of the CDR3 is 13 residues. Germline V gives CDR1 SNHLY, CDR2 FYNNEI. V shed 6 bases and J shed 3 bases, with 8 bases lying between them. The CDR3 loop is CASRGGANEKLFF. The CDR3 DNA reads TGTGCCAGCAGAGGCGGGGCTAATGAAAAACTGTTTTTT.